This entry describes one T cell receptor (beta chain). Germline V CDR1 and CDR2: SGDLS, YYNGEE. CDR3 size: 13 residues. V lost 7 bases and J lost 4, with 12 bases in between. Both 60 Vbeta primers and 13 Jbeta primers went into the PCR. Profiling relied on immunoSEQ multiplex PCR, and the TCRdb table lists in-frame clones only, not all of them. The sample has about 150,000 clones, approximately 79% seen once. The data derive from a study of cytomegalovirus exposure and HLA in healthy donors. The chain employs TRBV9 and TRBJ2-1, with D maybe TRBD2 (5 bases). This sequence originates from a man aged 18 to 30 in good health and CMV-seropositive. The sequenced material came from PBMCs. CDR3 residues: CASGLTRYNEQFF. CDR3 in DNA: TGTGCCAGCGGACTGACCCGATACAATGAGCAGTTCTTC.